The next 30 T cell receptor beta chains were all read from a single sample in a study of blood T cells in healthy people across ages. Then a second PCR, running roughly 7 to 11 cycles, was carried out with a sample-barcoded 5' primer and a J-beta primer mix. TCRdb reanalysed the 5' RACE reads using MiXCR and keeps one entry per CDR3 protein. The repertoire holds 1.8 million or so distinct CDR3 sequences, with 39% as singletons. Sequenced sample: blood. The receptors derive from a human donor in good health.

This sequence joins TRBV20-1 and TRBJ2-4; no clear D. Matching the DNA end better, TRBJ2-7 makes the J call doubtful. The length of the CDR3 is 11 residues. CDR1 and CDR2 (germline): DFQATT, SNEGSKA (reference sequence). CDR3 sequence: CSALDPYEQYF. CDR3 DNA: TGCAGTGCTCTCGATCCCTACGAGCAGTACTTC.

In this sample, this clonotype turned up many times. As DNA, the CDR3 is TGCAGCCCCTTGATAGCGCTCTCCTACAATGAGCAGTTCTTC. Residues: CSPLIALSYNEQFF. The J gene is TRBJ2-1, the V gene TRBV29-1; a possible D gene is TRBD2 (5 bases). The CDR3 loop spans 14 amino acids. The V and J ends lost 8 bases and 0 bases respectively, with 14 bases between them. The germline V gene encodes CDR1 SQVTM and CDR2 ANQGSEA.

The genes are TRBV20-1 and TRBJ2-5; 8 nucleotides align to TRBD2. V lost 5 bases and J lost 5; bases outside the gene matches: 19. From germline, CDR1 is DFQATT and CDR2 SNEGSKA (reference sequence). The CDR3 has 17 amino acids. CDR3 sequence reads: CSALGLAARGEGETQYF. As DNA, the CDR3 is TGCAGTGCTCTCGGACTAGCCGCAAGGGGAGAGGGGGAGACCCAGTACTTC.

The rearrangement uses TRBV27 and TRBJ2-5; maybe TRBD1 (5 bases). V was clipped by 2 bases and J by 0 bases, with 10 bases between them. Germline CDR1 MNHEY, CDR2 SMNVEV (reference sequence). The CDR3 length is 15 residues. The CDR3 reads CASSLRQGDQETQYF. The CDR3 nucleotides read TGTGCCAGCAGTTTAAGACAAGGGGACCAAGAGACCCAGTACTTC.

This CDR3 is CASSARPGQKYTQYF. The CDR3 DNA is TGCGCCAGCAGCGCCCGTCCGGGACAAAAATATACGCAGTATTTT. The chain couples TRBV5-1 to TRBJ2-3; D is possibly TRBD1 (6 bases). V was trimmed by 4 bases and J by 7 bases, leaving 19 bases between them. The CDR3 spans 15 residues. Germline CDR1 SGHRS, CDR2 YFSETQ.

Of note for this clonotype: The junction departs from the called germline gene at one end, perhaps through a read error. The V gene is TRBV11-3, the J gene TRBJ2-3, with 12 bases matching TRBD2. This CDR3 has 17 residues. The germline V gene has CDR1 SGHNT and CDR2 YENEEA. The CDR3 region has the DNA TGTGCCGGCAGACCGCCGGCTAGCGGGGGGGAGGGAGATACGCAGTATTTT. Translated: CAGRPPASGGEGDTQYF.

The V gene is TRBV28, the J gene TRBJ1-1, with D possibly matching TRBD1 (5 bases). Germline V gene data show CDR1 as MDHEN and CDR2 as SYDVKM. Between the trimmed V and J ends, which lost 7 bases and 3 bases, there was a span of 18 bases. There are 15 residues in the CDR3. The CDR3, as DNA: TGTGCCAGCACATCATCCAGGGTGGGGGACACTGAAGCTTTCTTT. Protein: CASTSSRVGDTEAFF.

This clonotype was recorded a few times. The chain carries TRBV5-1 and TRBJ2-7, with 10 bases that match TRBD1. CDR3 size: 15 residues. CDR1 and CDR2 from the germline V gene are SGHRS and YFSETQ. J gave up 3 bases and V 5 bases, and 8 bases lay outside the gene matches. CDR3 amino acids: CASSSGTGEDYEQYF. CDR3 bases: TGCGCCAGCAGTTCGGGGACAGGGGAGGACTACGAGCAGTACTTC.

About this clonotype itself: The junction shows a germline mismatch at one end, possibly a read error. This rearrangement joins TRBV7-2 to TRBJ1-2; no definite D call. From germline, CDR1 is SGHTA and CDR2 FQGNSA. The CDR3 totals 14 residues. CDR3 nucleotide sequence: TGTGTCAGCAGCCCACGTAGTGGGAACTATGGCTACACCTTC. Amino acids: CVSSPRSGNYGYTF.

The chain links TRBV20-1 to TRBJ1-4; D remains unclear. Germline V gene lookup returns CDR1 DFQATT and CDR2 SNEGSKA (reference sequence). The CDR3 has 15 residues. The V and J ends lost 3 bases and 2 bases respectively, with 13 bases between them. CDR3: CSASDLASTNEKLFF. CDR3 DNA: TGCAGTGCTAGTGACCTGGCTTCGACTAATGAAAAACTGTTTTTT.

The chain joins TRBV5-1 to TRBJ2-7; D is possibly TRBD2 (7 bases). V dropped 4 bases and J dropped 6 bases, with 29 bases sitting between them. The CDR3 spans 18 residues. CDR1 SGHRS and CDR2 YFSETQ come from the germline V gene. Here the CDR3 DNA reads TGCGCCAGCAGCGGAGGCGGACGGGCGGGGGCTGGGATGTTCGAGCAGTACTTC. Protein: CASSGGGRAGAGMFEQYF.

This clonotype was counted a few times. The chain has TRBV20-1 and TRBJ1-2, with 7 nucleotides matching TRBD1. The V gene's germline CDR1 is DFQATT and CDR2 SNEGSKA (reference sequence). The V and J ends lost 2 bases and 8 bases, in that order; junction bases with no gene match: 5. The CDR3 contains 12 residues. CDR3 residues: CSARYRGRGYTF. CDR3 coding DNA: TGCAGTGCTAGATACAGGGGACGCGGCTACACCTTC.

V usage is TRBV4-2 and J usage is TRBJ2-1; 11 nucleotides agree with TRBD2. J lost 1 base, V lost 0 bases, and 8 bases had no gene match. CDR1 is LGHNA and CDR2 is YNFKEQ in the germline V gene. CDR3 length: 19 residues. The CDR3 coding sequence is TGTGCCAGCAGCCAAGAGGGGGAACTAGCGGGGGTATCCTACAATGAGCAGTTCTTC. Translation: CASSQEGELAGVSYNEQFF.

This clonotype was seen a few times. The rearrangement links TRBV4-3 to TRBJ2-1; D is possibly TRBD1 (6 bases). The CDR3 has 14 residues. The germline V and J ends were trimmed by 0 bases and 6 bases, with 9 bases remaining between them. Germline CDR1 is LGHNA and CDR2 is YSLEER. For the CDR3, the DNA is TGCGCCAGCAGCCAAGATGTAGGGGGCAATGAGCAGTTCTTC. Translated, it gives CASSQDVGGNEQFF.

This sequence joins TRBV29-1 and TRBJ2-7; TRBD1 is a possible D gene (5 bases). V was pared by 0 bases and J by 2 bases, with 8 bases between. This CDR3 spans 13 amino acids. Per germline, CDR1 SQVTM and CDR2 ANQGSEA. CDR3 sequence: CSVEDADTYEQYF. Here the CDR3 DNA reads TGCAGCGTTGAAGATGCGGACACCTACGAGCAGTACTTC.

The chain is built from TRBV14 and TRBJ2-7; D might be TRBD1 (5 bases). This CDR3 comprises 14 residues. CDR1 and CDR2 from the germline V gene are SGHDN and FVKESK. V shed 2 bases and J shed 2 bases, with 10 bases lying between them. CDR3 sequence (DNA): TGTGCCAGCAGCCAACTAGGACACCCCTACGAGCAGTACTTC. It yields the protein CASSQLGHPYEQYF.

The chain employs TRBV6-5 and TRBJ2-7; 7 bases are shared with TRBD1. CDR3 length: 15 residues. Germline trimming cut 5 bases from V and 3 bases from J; bases unmatched to any gene: 10. Germline loops: CDR1 MNHEY, CDR2 SVGAGI. In DNA form, the CDR3 reads TGTGCCAGCAGTGCGAACAGGGGAGTCAACTACGAGCAGTACTTC. Its translation: CASSANRGVNYEQYF.

This clonotype was detected only a few times. V and J are TRBV7-9 and TRBJ2-4; D is possibly TRBD1 (6 bases). The CDR3 has 16 amino acids. Germline V gene lookup returns CDR1 SEHNR and CDR2 FQNEAQ (reference sequence). V shed 1 base and J shed 13 bases, with 23 bases lying between them. The CDR3 here is CASSLGRIQGYNEQYF. The CDR3 nucleotides are TGTGCCAGCAGCTTAGGTCGGATACAGGGCTACAATGAGCAGTACTTC.

This chain joins TRBV20-1 and TRBJ1-2; D gene ambiguous. This CDR3 contains 14 residues. Germline assignment: CDR1 DFQATT and CDR2 SNEGSKA (reference sequence). CDR3 in amino acids: CSVETRMATYGYTF. CDR3 coding DNA: TGCAGCGTCGAGACGCGGATGGCGACCTATGGCTACACCTTC.

The rearrangement links TRBV24-1 to TRBJ2-7, with 11 positions matching TRBD1. The CDR3 length is 14 residues. V dropped 3 bases and J dropped 6; count of bases not matched to a gene: 3. CDR1 and CDR2 (germline): KGHDR, SFDVKD. The CDR3 loop reads CATSDPGTGGEQYF. The DNA for the CDR3 is TGTGCCACCAGTGATCCCGGGACAGGGGGCGAGCAGTACTTC.

This clonotype has only a few counts. The chain combines TRBV5-1 with TRBJ2-1; D unresolved. The CDR3 contains 14 residues. Looked up from germline, CDR1 is SGHRS and CDR2 is YFSETQ. The V end was cut by 2 bases, the J end by 0 bases, with 6 bases between. CDR3 region: CASSFWSSYNEQFF. The CDR3 DNA sequence: TGCGCCAGCAGCTTCTGGAGCTCCTACAATGAGCAGTTCTTC.

The J gene is TRBJ1-2, the V gene TRBV29-1, with D unclear. The CDR3 runs to 14 residues. Trimming took off 2 bases at V and 2 bases at J, with 12 bases between the two ends. Looked up from germline, CDR1 is SQVTM and CDR2 is ANQGSEA. The CDR3 nucleotides are TGCAGCGTTGAATCCGACGAGGGAAACTATGGCTACACCTTC. Translating gives CSVESDEGNYGYTF.

The V gene is TRBV4-3, the J gene TRBJ2-1, with D perhaps matching TRBD1 or TRBD2 (5 bases each). The CDR3 runs to 15 residues. From germline, CDR1 is LGHNA and CDR2 YSLEER. Trimming removed 4 bases at V and 9 bases at J, with 19 bases between. CDR3 sequence reads: CASSLTGQVLGEQFF. The CDR3 region has the DNA TGCGCCAGCAGCCTAACGGGGCAGGTCTTGGGTGAGCAGTTCTTC.

The gene calls are TRBV2 and TRBJ1-2; maybe TRBD1 (5 bases). CDR1 SNHLY and CDR2 FYNNEI come from the germline V gene. The CDR3 sequence is 13 residues long. V lost 5 bases and J 6 bases, leaving 13 bases between the germline ends. This CDR3 is CASSLQGIDGYTF. The CDR3 coding sequence is TGTGCCAGCAGTCTTCAGGGAATAGATGGCTACACCTTC.

A few counts support this clonotype. The chain has TRBV28 and TRBJ2-1, with a tentative D call TRBD1 (6 bases). The CDR3 is 12 amino acids. Germline CDR1 is MDHEN and CDR2 is SYDVKM. V was clipped by 4 bases and J by 13 bases, with 14 bases between them. CDR3 loop: CASSSSDRTQFF. CDR3 DNA: TGTGCCAGCAGTTCTTCCGACAGGACACAGTTCTTC. Based on the CDR3 plus reference TRBV28 and TRBJ2-1, the full variable domain is DVKVTQSSRYLVKRTGEKVFLECVQDMDHENMFWYRQDPGLGLRLIYFSYDVKMKEKGDIPEGYSVSREKKERFSLILESASTNQTSMYLCASSSSDRTQFFGPGTRLTVL.

The chain's CDR3 is CASSLGVAGTNQETQYF. CDR3 sequence (DNA): TGCGCCAGCAGCTTGGGTGTGGCCGGGACAAATCAAGAGACCCAGTACTTC. The chain uses TRBV5-1 and TRBJ2-5; D perhaps matches TRBD1 (6 bases). The CDR3 runs to 17 residues. Germline V gives CDR1 SGHRS, CDR2 YFSETQ. Trimming shortened V by 0 bases and J by 2 bases, and 17 bases separated the two germline ends.

CDR3 in DNA: TGCAGTGCAAACGGACAGGGAGCAACTAATGAAAAACTGTTTTTT. This codes for CSANGQGATNEKLFF. This sequence joins TRBV20-1 and TRBJ1-4; TRBD1 matches at 8 bases. V was pared by 6 bases and J by 0 bases, with 6 bases of the junction left unmatched. CDR3 size: 15 residues. Germline V gives CDR1 DFQATT, CDR2 SNEGSKA (reference sequence).

This sequence joins TRBV6-1 and TRBJ2-6; tentatively, D is TRBD1 or TRBD2 (5 bases each). Trimming cost V 7 bases and J 2 bases, with 18 bases left between them. Germline CDR1 MNHNS, CDR2 SASEGT. This CDR3 spans 17 amino acids. The CDR3 region is CASKFLLVGAGANVLTF. The CDR3 region has the DNA TGTGCCAGCAAATTTCTCCTAGTGGGGGCTGGGGCCAACGTCCTGACTTTC.

This clonotype appeared many times. This sequence may be a read error, since a much larger clone differs from it by one base. The genes are TRBV7-2 and TRBJ1-2; TRBD1 matches at 8 bases. V was clipped by 1 base and J by 8 bases; unmatched bases: 9. Germline V lookup: CDR1 SGHTA, CDR2 FQGNSA. The CDR3 has 15 residues. The DNA for the CDR3 is TGTGCCAGCAGCTTAGGGGCCGGGACAGGAGGCGGCTACACCTTC. Protein product: CASSLGAGTGGGYTF.

The chain carries TRBV14 and TRBJ2-5; a weak D match, TRBD2 (6 bases). This CDR3 region has 13 residues. Trimming removed 0 bases from V and 7 bases from J, with 9 bases in between. In germline, CDR1 is SGHDN, CDR2 FVKESK. The CDR3 here is CASSQDREATQYF. The CDR3 DNA is TGTGCCAGCAGCCAAGACAGGGAGGCGACCCAGTACTTC.